Listed below are T cell receptor beta chains from one sample, sequenced in a study of Ad26.COV2.S vaccination and SARS-CoV-2 variants. Profiled with immunoSEQ multiplex PCR; TCRdb holds only in-frame clones, not every one. The table has hundreds of thousands of clones, around 90% seen once. Sequenced material: peripheral blood, taken in a trial of Ad26.COV2.S vaccine versus placebo. The receptor source for this set is a person between 18 and 65 years old who received the Ad26.COV2.S COVID-19 vaccine or a placebo. Each CDR3 is given with its conserved first and last residue. The D gene is left open where the match is weak. The size entry is marked missing in some rows and otherwise reads once, few, many or a size class.

CDR3nt,CDR3aa,abundance,j_gene,v_gene,len,d_gene
TGTGCCAGTAGTCCACGGAGAGGCCTCTACAATGAGCAGTTCTTC,CASSPRRGLYNEQFF,.,TRBJ2-1,TRBV19,15,.
TGTGCCAGCAGTTACGGTAGCGGGAGTGCGGATACGCAGTATTTT,CASSYGSGSADTQYF,.,TRBJ2-3,TRBV6-5,15,TRBD2
TGTGCCAGCAGTGAAGTCGTCGGGACAGAGAATCAGCCCCAGCATTTT,CASSEVVGTENQPQHF,.,TRBJ1-5,TRBV6-1,16,TRBD1
TGTGCCAGCCGATACTCGGGAGGAGCCCTTTTTCATGGCTACACCTTC,CASRYSGGALFHGYTF,.,TRBJ1-2,TRBV5-4,16,.
TGTGCCAGCAGCATTCAGGGGATTACCACAGATACGCAGTATTTT,CASSIQGITTDTQYF,.,TRBJ2-3,TRBV6-5,15,.
TGTGCCAGTAGTATTTACGCCTCGCCCTACAATGAGCAGTTCTTC,CASSIYASPYNEQFF,once,TRBJ2-1,TRBV19,15,.
TGTGCCAGTAGTCCTGACAGTTTCACAGATACGCAGTATTTT,CASSPDSFTDTQYF,.,TRBJ2-3,TRBV19,14,.
TGTGCCAGCAGCCCGCTAGCGGGGGCTACAGATACGCAGTATTTT,CASSPLAGATDTQYF,.,TRBJ2-3,TRBV3-1/TRBV3-2,15,TRBD2
TGTGCCAGCAGTCCCACCGGGTTGGGCACTGAAGCTTTCTTT,CASSPTGLGTEAFF,.,TRBJ1-1,TRBV6-2/TRBV6-3,14,.
TGTGCCAGTAGTACTCACAGGGTTACTGAAGCTTTCTTT,CASSTHRVTEAFF,.,TRBJ1-1,TRBV19,13,.
TGTGCCAGCAGCTTTGTGGGGACCCACAATGAGCAGTTCTTC,CASSFVGTHNEQFF,.,TRBJ2-1,TRBV12-1,14,.
TGTGCCAGCAGTGACTCCCCGACAGGGTACAATGAGCAGTTCTTC,CASSDSPTGYNEQFF,.,TRBJ2-1,TRBV6-4,15,TRBD1
TGTGCCAGCAGCCGCGTGGGGGGGACCTCTGGGGCCAACGTCCTGACTTTC,CASSRVGGTSGANVLTF,few,TRBJ2-6,TRBV7-9,17,TRBD2
TGTGCCAGCAGCTTATCTGGCCACACTGAAGCTTTCTTT,CASSLSGHTEAFF,once,TRBJ1-1,TRBV11-3,13,.
TGTGCCAGCCGGAGCGGACAGGGCTACGAGCAGTACTTC,CASRSGQGYEQYF,.,TRBJ2-7,TRBV3-1/TRBV3-2,13,TRBD1
TGTGCCAGTAGTATCGCGGCTAGCGGGAGCCCTGGGGATACGCAGTATTTT,CASSIAASGSPGDTQYF,.,TRBJ2-3,TRBV19,17,TRBD2
TGTGCCAGCAGCTTAGGTAGCGGGGAATACAATGAGCAGTTCTTC,CASSLGSGEYNEQFF,.,TRBJ2-1,TRBV7-9,15,TRBD2
TGTGCCAGCAGTAAAAGGGACAGGGGAAGTGAGCAGCCCCAGCATTTT,CASSKRDRGSEQPQHF,few,TRBJ1-5,TRBV27,16,TRBD1
TGCGCCAGCAGCCTATACCAGAGGAACACTGAAGCTTTCTTT,CASSLYQRNTEAFF,.,TRBJ1-1,TRBV5-1,14,.
TGTGCCAGCAACCTACAGGGGGTAAACTATGGCTACACCTTC,CASNLQGVNYGYTF,.,TRBJ1-2,TRBV3-1/TRBV3-2,14,TRBD1
TGTGCCAGCACCCCCGGGGGGATCGCTAACTATGGCTACACCTTC,CASTPGGIANYGYTF,.,TRBJ1-2,TRBV5-5,15,.
TGCGCCAGCAGCTTGGTTGTGGATACTGAAGCTTTCTTT,CASSLVVDTEAFF,.,TRBJ1-1,TRBV5-1,13,.
TGTGCCAGCAGTTACGACGGACATATTGGGGATGAGCAGTTCTTC,CASSYDGHIGDEQFF,.,TRBJ2-1,TRBV6-5,15,.
TGTGCCAGCAGTTCTTCTGGGGCCAACGTCCTGACTTTC,CASSSSGANVLTF,.,TRBJ2-6,TRBV12-3/TRBV12-4,13,.
TGTGCCAGCAGTGAATATTTTTGGACCTCAAGAGAGACCCAGTACTTC,CASSEYFWTSRETQYF,.,TRBJ2-5,TRBV25-1,16,.
TGCGCCAGCAGCGCCGGGACAGGGGATCAGCCCCAGCATTTT,CASSAGTGDQPQHF,.,TRBJ1-5,TRBV5-1,14,TRBD1
TGTGCCACCAGTGATTTGGCGGGGGCGGAAACAGATACGCAGTATTTT,CATSDLAGAETDTQYF,.,TRBJ2-3,TRBV24-1,16,.